The present entry profiles one T cell receptor (beta chain) with its context. Its target is not known. This sample stems from a study of cytomegalovirus exposure and HLA in healthy donors. General study findings and limits: There were reportedly fewer N-insertions in an Asian-associated ancestry cluster than the roughly 680-donor mean, in a later analysis.

Primers for the PCR totalled 60 Vbeta and 13 Jbeta. Assay used: immunoSEQ multiplex PCR; TCRdb lists only in-frame clones, some missing. The sample has 150,000 to 200,000 clones, approximately 70% seen once. Looked up from germline, CDR1 is SGHTA and CDR2 is FQGNSA. V shed 1 base and J shed 1 base, with 12 bases lying between them. The CDR3 is 16 amino acids. This clonotype was obtained from a woman aged 30 to 39 in good health and CMV-seronegative. The chain carries TRBV7-2 and TRBJ2-3; D gene unclear. The sequencing input was PBMCs. In DNA form, the CDR3 reads TGTGCCAGCAGCTTAGGCTACCCCCGGGGCACAGATACGCAGTATTTT. Translation: CASSLGYPRGTDTQYF.